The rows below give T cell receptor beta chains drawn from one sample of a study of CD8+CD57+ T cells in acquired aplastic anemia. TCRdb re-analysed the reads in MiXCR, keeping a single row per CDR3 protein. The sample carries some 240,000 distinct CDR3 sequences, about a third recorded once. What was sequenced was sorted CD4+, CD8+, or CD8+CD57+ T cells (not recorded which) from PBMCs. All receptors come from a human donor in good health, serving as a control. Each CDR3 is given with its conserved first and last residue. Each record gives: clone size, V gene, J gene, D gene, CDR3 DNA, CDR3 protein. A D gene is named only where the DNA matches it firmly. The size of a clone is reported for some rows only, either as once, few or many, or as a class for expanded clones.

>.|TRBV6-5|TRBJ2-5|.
TGTGCCAGCAGTCCCCTCGGACAAGAGACCCAGTACTTC
CASSPLGQETQYF
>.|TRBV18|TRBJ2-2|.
TGTGCCAGCTCGGCGACAGTTACGAACACCGGGGAGCTGTTTTTT
CASSATVTNTGELFF
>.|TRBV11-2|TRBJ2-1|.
TGTGCCAGCAGCGTACGAAGAGAGTCCTACAATGAGCAGTTCTTC
CASSVRRESYNEQFF
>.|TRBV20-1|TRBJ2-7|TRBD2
TGCGGTGCAAACCCCTTGCGGGGGTCATCCTACGAGCAGTACTTC
CGANPLRGSSYEQYF
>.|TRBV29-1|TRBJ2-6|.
TGCAGCGTTGAAGATTCACCGAAAGGATTCTCTGGGGCCAACGCCCTGACTTTC
CSVEDSPKGFSGANALTF
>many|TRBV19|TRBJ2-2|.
TGTGCCAGTAGTATACTAGAGGGGGGCACCGGGGAGCTGTTTTTT
CASSILEGGTGELFF
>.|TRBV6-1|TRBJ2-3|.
TGTGCCAGCAGTCTTCTTAGAGCCGATACGCAGTATTTT
CASSLLRADTQYF
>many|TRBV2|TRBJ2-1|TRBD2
TGTGCCAGCAGAGGGACTAGCGGGAGGTACAATGAGCAGTTCTTC
CASRGTSGRYNEQFF
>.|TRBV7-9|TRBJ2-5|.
TGTGCCAGCAGCAGAGTGACGGGGGAGACCCAGTACTTC
CASSRVTGETQYF
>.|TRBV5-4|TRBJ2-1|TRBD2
TGTGCCAGCAGCTGGCGGCGGGGGAGCTCCTACAATGAGCAGTTCTTC
CASSWRRGSSYNEQFF
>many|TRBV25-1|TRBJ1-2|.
TGTGCCAGCAGTAGGGCCGTCGGCGGGGTGGATGGCTACACCTTC
CASSRAVGGVDGYTF
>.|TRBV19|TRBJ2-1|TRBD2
TGTGCCAGTAGTATCCCGGGACTAGCGGGGGGGTGGGAGAATGAGCAGTTCTTC
CASSIPGLAGGWENEQFF
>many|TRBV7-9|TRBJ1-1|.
TGTGCCAGCAGCTTAGAACGCCGGAACACTGAAGCTTTCTTT
CASSLERRNTEAFF
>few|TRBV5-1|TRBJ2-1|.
TGCGCCAGCAGCTTGGGTACTACCTCTAATGAGCAGTTCTTC
CASSLGTTSNEQFF
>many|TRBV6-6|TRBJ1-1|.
TGTGCCAGCAGTTACTCGGCAGGCACTGAAGCTTTCTTT
CASSYSAGTEAFF
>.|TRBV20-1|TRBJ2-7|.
TGCAGTGCTAGGTCAGGAGGGGGGACGTACGAGCAGTACTTC
CSARSGGGTYEQYF
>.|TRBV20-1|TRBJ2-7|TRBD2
TGCAGTGCTCCCTTAGCGGGGGGCTCCTACGAGCAGTACTTC
CSAPLAGGSYEQYF
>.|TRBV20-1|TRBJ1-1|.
TGCAGTGCTAGGTACCTTAGCGAAGCTGAAGCTTTCTTT
CSARYLSEAEAFF
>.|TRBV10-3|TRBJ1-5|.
TGTGCCATCAGTGAGACGGGACAAGAGCCCCAGCATTTT
CAISETGQEPQHF
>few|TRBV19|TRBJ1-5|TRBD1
TGTGCCAGTAGTACCTACCTGGACAGGGCCGATCAGCCCCAGCATTTT
CASSTYLDRADQPQHF
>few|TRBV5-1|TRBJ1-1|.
TGCGCCAGCAGCCCCTTGGTGGGGAAGAACACTGAAGCTTTCTTT
CASSPLVGKNTEAFF
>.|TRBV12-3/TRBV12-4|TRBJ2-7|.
TGTGCCAGCAGTTCAGGGAACTCCTACGAGCAGTACTTC
CASSSGNSYEQYF
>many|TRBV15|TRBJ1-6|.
TGTGCCACCAGCAGAGAGACCGCTGATAATTCACCCCTCCACTTT
CATSRETADNSPLHF
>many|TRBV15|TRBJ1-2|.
TGTGCCACCAGCAGAGGTAGTTCTAACTATGGCTACACCTTC
CATSRGSSNYGYTF
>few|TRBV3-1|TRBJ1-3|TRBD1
TGTGCCAGCAGCGAAACTACAGGGGCGTGGACTGGAAACACCATATATTTT
CASSETTGAWTGNTIYF
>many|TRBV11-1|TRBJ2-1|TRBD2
TGTGCCAGCAGCCTAGGAAGCGGGAGCGGGAACTACAATGAGCAGTTCTTC
CASSLGSGSGNYNEQFF
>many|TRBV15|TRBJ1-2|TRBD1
TGTGCCACCAGCAGAACCCGGGACAGGGATAGTAGCTACACCTTC
CATSRTRDRDSSYTF
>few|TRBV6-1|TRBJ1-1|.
TGTGCCAGCAGCGGCAGCTTAAACACTGAAGCTTTCTTT
CASSGSLNTEAFF
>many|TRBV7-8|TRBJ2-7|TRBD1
TGTGCCAGCAGCTGGGACAGCTCCTACGAGCAGTACTTC
CASSWDSSYEQYF
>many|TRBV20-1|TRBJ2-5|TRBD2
TGCAGTGCTGGAACCTTAGCGGGGGGGGAGACCCAGTACTTC
CSAGTLAGGETQYF
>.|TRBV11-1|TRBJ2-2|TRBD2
TGTGCCAGCAGCTTAGTCGTTCTAGCGGGGGGGACTACGAACACCGGGGAGCTGTTTTTT
CASSLVVLAGGTTNTGELFF
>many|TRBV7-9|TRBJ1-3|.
TGTGCCAGCAGCTTAGCTTCGCCGGTCCCTCCGACTGGAAACACCATATATTTT
CASSLASPVPPTGNTIYF
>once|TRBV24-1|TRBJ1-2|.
TGTGCCACCAGTGATCAGGGTTATGGCTACACCTTC
CATSDQGYGYTF
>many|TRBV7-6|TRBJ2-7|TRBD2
TGTGCCAGCAGCTTGTGTTCGTGGGTAGCGGGAGGCTCATGCGAGCAGTACTTC
CASSLCSWVAGGSCEQYF
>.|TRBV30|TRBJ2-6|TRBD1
TGTGCCTGGAGTGTACCTTGGGACAGGGGGAAATCTGGGGCCAACGTCCTGACTTTC
CAWSVPWDRGKSGANVLTF
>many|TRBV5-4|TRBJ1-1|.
TGTGCCAGCAGCTCCGCTGACAGGAACACTGAAGCTTTCTTT
CASSSADRNTEAFF
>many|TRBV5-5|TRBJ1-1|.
TGTGCCAGCAGCTGGCTAGGCACTGAAGCTTTCTTT
CASSWLGTEAFF
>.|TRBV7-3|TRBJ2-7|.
TGTGCCAGCAGCCGTCAGACTCTCTACGAGCAGTACTTC
CASSRQTLYEQYF
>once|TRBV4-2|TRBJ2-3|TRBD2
TGTGCCAGCAGCCGGTCATCATCCGGGACTAGCCTAACAGATACGCAGTATTTT
CASSRSSSGTSLTDTQYF
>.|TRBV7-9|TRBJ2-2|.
TGTGCCAGCAGCTTCCACGGCGTCACCGGGGGGCTGTTTTTT
CASSFHGVTGGLFF
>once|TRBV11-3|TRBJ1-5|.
TGTGCCAGCAGCTTAGGTTTAGGGGAGAAGCAGCCCCAGCATTTT
CASSLGLGEKQPQHF
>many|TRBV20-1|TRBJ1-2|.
TGCAGTGCTAGAGATTTGGATAACTATGGCTACACCTTC
CSARDLDNYGYTF
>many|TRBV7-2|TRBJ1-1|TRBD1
TGTGCCAGCAGCTTAGCGGGGACAGTAAGTTATACTGAAGCTTTCTTT
CASSLAGTVSYTEAFF
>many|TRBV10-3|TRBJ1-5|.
TGTGCCATCTCGGCAGGGGATCAGCCCCAGCATTTT
CAISAGDQPQHF
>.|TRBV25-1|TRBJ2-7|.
TGTGCCAGCAGTGCTGAGGACGGGTCATCCTACGAGCAGTACTTC
CASSAEDGSSYEQYF
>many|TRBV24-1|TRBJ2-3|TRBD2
TGTGCCATTACTAGCGGGAGTACAGATACGCAGTATTTT
CAITSGSTDTQYF
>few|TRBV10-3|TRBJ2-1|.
TGTGCCAGCAGTTATAGCCCGGGGACGGAAAACTACAATGAGCAGTTCTTC
CASSYSPGTENYNEQFF
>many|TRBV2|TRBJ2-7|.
TGTGCCAGCAGTCTTACCCAGACAGTCGAGGAGCAGTACTTC
CASSLTQTVEEQYF
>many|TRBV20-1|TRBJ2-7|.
TGCAGTGCCCGGGAATCGACGACAGTCTCCTACGAGCAGTACTTC
CSARESTTVSYEQYF
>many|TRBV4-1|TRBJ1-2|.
TGCGCCAGCAGCCAAGATAGGGGGGAATCTGGCTACACCTTC
CASSQDRGESGYTF